This TCR beta chain was observed in a study of neoadjuvant anti-PD-1 for oral cavity cancer. As for the study in general: Nivolumab at 3 mg/kg was mostly given biweekly, three to four doses, pre-surgery. Study-wide results and limits: With a few patients per group, TCR findings need larger cohorts.

This clone was seen only a few times. Its antigen is unidentified. Repertoires were generated with immunoSEQ multiplex PCR, while TCRdb's copy carries only in-frame clones and drops some. The sample holds about 42,000 clones, about three quarters seen once. Trimming took 1 base from V and 7 from J, leaving 11 bases between them. This CDR3 spans 13 amino acids. Germline-derived CDR1 and CDR2 are SGHRS and YFSETQ. Sample time point: after neoadjuvant nivolumab, at surgical resection. Patients had newly diagnosed, untreated stage II-IVA oral cavity squamous cell carcinoma. These oral cavity squamous cell carcinomas were HPV-negative and locally advanced.

Source: PBMCs, taken after nivolumab (anti-PD-1) treatment. This chain joins TRBV5-1 and TRBJ1-2; maybe TRBD1 (5 bases). The clonotype originates from a person aged 35-79 years with oral cavity squamous cell carcinoma. This CDR3 reads CASSLMGPGGYTF. The CDR3 region has the DNA TGCGCCAGCAGCTTGATGGGGCCGGGTGGCTACACCTTC.